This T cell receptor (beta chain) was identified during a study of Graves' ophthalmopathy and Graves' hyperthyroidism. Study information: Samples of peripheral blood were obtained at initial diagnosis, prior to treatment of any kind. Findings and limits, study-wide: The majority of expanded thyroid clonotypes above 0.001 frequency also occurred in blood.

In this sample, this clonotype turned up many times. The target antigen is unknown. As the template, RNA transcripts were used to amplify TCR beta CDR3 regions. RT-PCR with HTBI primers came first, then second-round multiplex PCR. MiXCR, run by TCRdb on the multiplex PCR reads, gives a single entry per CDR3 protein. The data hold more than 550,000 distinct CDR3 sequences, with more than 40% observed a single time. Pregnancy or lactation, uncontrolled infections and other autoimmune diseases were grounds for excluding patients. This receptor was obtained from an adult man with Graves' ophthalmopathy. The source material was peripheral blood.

CDR3 in amino acids: CASSYSGQNNSPLHF. CDR3 DNA sequence: TGTGCCAGCAGTTACTCGGGGCAGAATAATTCACCCCTCCACTTT. This chain uses TRBV6-6 with TRBJ1-6; D might be TRBD1 (5 bases). Germline CDR1 MNHNY, CDR2 SVGAGI (reference sequence). The CDR3 is 15 residues long. Trimming removed 0 bases from V and 5 bases from J, with 8 bases in between.